The sample holds a few counts of the clone carrying this T cell receptor (beta chain). Trimming cost V 1 base and J 0 bases, with 10 bases left between them. CDR1 is GTSNPN, CDR2 SVGIG, per germline (reference sequence). CDR3 size: 15 residues. Method: immunoSEQ multiplex PCR; TCRdb's copy keeps in-frame clones and lacks some. The sample lists approximately 69,000 clones, about 82% occurring once. This entry belongs to a study of blood T cell repertoires in COVID-19. What was sequenced was peripheral blood. The chain couples TRBV30 to TRBJ1-3; D not resolved. This clonotype originated in a woman aged 60 to 75 with acute or convalescent COVID-19. As DNA, the CDR3 is TGTGCCTGGAGTGCCTCCGACATCTCTGGAAACACCATATATTTT. Translation gives CAWSASDISGNTIYF. Full variable domain (missing parts from reference TRBV30 and TRBJ1-3): SQTIHQWPATLVQPVGSPLSLECTVEGTSNPNLYWYRQAAGRGLQLLFYSVGIGQISSEVPQNLSASRPQDRQFILSSKKLLLSDSGFYLCAWSASDISGNTIYFGEGSWLTVV.